This T cell receptor beta chain appears in the sequencing data of a study of response to subunit inactivated influenza vaccine. Each CDR3 protein gets one entry after TCRdb re-called the RT-PCR reads with MiXCR. The sample includes some 500,000 distinct CDR3 sequences, 10% to 15% of them seen just once. This clonotype was observed a few times. As yet, its antigen is unknown. The CDR3 has 12 amino acids. Trimming took off 5 bases at V and 3 bases at J, with 11 bases between the two ends. Germline assignment: CDR1 SQVTM and CDR2 ANQGSEA. General study points: Authors suggested each seasonal flu vaccination may recruit only limited numbers of new T cells.

The material was PBMCs from blood, obtained 40 to 50 days after vaccination. The origin of this receptor is a man aged 45-65 years who received an inactivated influenza vaccine. This chain joins TRBV29-1 and TRBJ2-7, with D uncertain. In DNA form, the CDR3 reads TGCAGCGTTATAGGCCCGCTCTACGAGCAGTACTTC. Its translation: CSVIGPLYEQYF.